This passage covers 15 T cell receptor beta chains from one sample sequenced in a study of cytomegalovirus exposure and HLA in healthy donors. Vbeta (60) and Jbeta (13) primers were used in the PCR. This table comes from immunoSEQ multiplex PCR, and its TCRdb copy is limited to in-frame clones, with some not included. The sample lists about 59,000 clones; roughly 83% were seen once. The specimen was PBMCs. These receptors all come from a human donor in good health.

J is TRBJ2-7 and V is TRBV18; possible D gene TRBD2, 6 bases. Germline-derived CDR1 and CDR2 are KGHSH and LQKENI. This CDR3 has 14 residues. V shed 2 bases and J shed 3 bases, with 11 bases lying between them. The chain's CDR3 is CASSPTQGGYEQYF. For the CDR3, the DNA is TGTGCCAGCTCACCAACGCAGGGAGGCTACGAGCAGTACTTC.

The chain uses TRBV14 and TRBJ2-3; TRBD2 matches 9 bases. The CDR3 is made up of 16 amino acids. The V segment lost 3 bases and the J segment 5 bases; nucleotides outside the gene matches: 9. CDR1 SGHDN and CDR2 FVKESK come from the germline V gene. The CDR3 coding sequence is TGTGCCAGCAGCCATTACCTAGCGGGGACGCGAGATACGCAGTATTTT. It encodes CASSHYLAGTRDTQYF.

The CDR3 region is CASSAPLRLAGEDTGELFF. As DNA, the CDR3 is TGTGCCAGCAGCGCCCCACTGAGGCTAGCGGGAGAGGACACCGGGGAGCTGTTTTTT. The chain combines TRBV9 with TRBJ2-2; 10 bases fit TRBD2. Unmatched junction bases numbered 14, after V lost 3 bases and J lost 3 bases. This CDR3 is 19 amino acids long. Germline values: CDR1 SGDLS, CDR2 YYNGEE.

The chain links TRBV7-9 to TRBJ2-1, with D possibly being TRBD2 (6 bases). This CDR3 contains 18 residues. V was clipped by 1 base and J by 0 bases, with 16 bases between them. Per germline, CDR1 SEHNR and CDR2 FQNEAQ (reference sequence). The CDR3 DNA reads TGTGCCAGCAGCTTAGATCGTAGCCGGGACTTCTCCTACAATGAGCAGTTCTTC. Amino acids: CASSLDRSRDFSYNEQFF.

The chain links TRBV18 to TRBJ1-5; 10 bases agree with TRBD1. After removal of 6 bases from V and 6 bases from J, the junction contained 17 bases not matched to a gene. The CDR3 has 18 amino acids. The germline CDR1 and CDR2 sequences are KGHSH and LQKENI. Here the CDR3 reads CASSQGLSTGGFTQPQHF. In DNA, the CDR3 is TGTGCCAGCTCCCAGGGGTTATCGACAGGGGGCTTTACTCAGCCCCAGCATTTT.

The chain recombines TRBV19 with TRBJ2-5; 12 nucleotides align to TRBD2. The V segment lost 3 bases and the J segment 5 bases; nucleotides outside the gene matches: 10. The CDR3 totals 17 residues. The V gene's germline CDR1 is LNHDA and CDR2 SQIVND (reference sequence). The CDR3 DNA reads TGTGCCAGTAGTATGGCTAGCGGGGGGGCGGCCAGCGAGACCCAGTACTTC. Amino acid sequence: CASSMASGGAASETQYF.

The rearrangement uses TRBV27 and TRBJ2-7, with TRBD2 as a possible D gene (5 bases). This CDR3 spans 15 amino acids. Germline values: CDR1 MNHEY, CDR2 SMNVEV (reference sequence). V lost 0 bases and J 3 bases, leaving 12 bases between the germline ends. The CDR3 loop is CASSLSKLVSYEQYF. In DNA, the CDR3 is TGTGCCAGCAGTTTATCGAAACTAGTCAGCTACGAGCAGTACTTC.

Points on this clone: One junction end does not reproduce the germline sequence, and a read error may be involved. Other DNA sequences in the same sample also yield this CDR3. The chain combines TRBV5-1 with TRBJ2-1; TRBD1 matches 7 bases. CDR1 and CDR2 (germline): SGHRS, YFSETQ. The CDR3 is made up of 15 amino acids. The CDR3 bases are TGCGCCAGCAGTTTGGACAGGAGCTCCTACAATGAGCAGTTCTTC. It codes for CASSLDRSSYNEQFF.

In this sample, this clone turned up once. V is TRBV15 and J is TRBJ2-5, with a possible D match to TRBD1 (6 bases). The tail of the sequence fits TRBJ2-7 better, so the J call may be wrong. Looked up from germline, CDR1 is LNHNV and CDR2 is YYDKDF (reference sequence). This CDR3 is built from 16 residues. The CDR3 DNA sequence: TGTGCCACCAGCAGAGCTCCTAGGACAGCGACCTACGAGCAGTACTTC. Encoded protein: CATSRAPRTATYEQYF.

V is TRBV20-1 and J is TRBJ1-3, with D hard to call. The CDR3 length is 11 residues. Trimming left V 3 bases short and J 7 bases short, with 7 bases between. Germline V gene lookup returns CDR1 DFQATT and CDR2 SNEGSKA (reference sequence). CDR3 loop: CSARVENTIYF. CDR3 sequence (DNA): TGCAGTGCTAGGGTAGAGAACACCATATATTTT.

V and J are TRBV29-1 and TRBJ1-4; 9 nucleotides line up with TRBD1. The V segment lost 6 bases and the J segment 8 bases; nucleotides outside the gene matches: 10. This CDR3 contains 14 residues. In germline, CDR1 is SQVTM, CDR2 ANQGSEA. The CDR3 coding sequence is TGCAGCGTCGTCGAACAGGGGGCGCGGGAAAAACTGTTTTTT. Protein: CSVVEQGAREKLFF.

The chain links TRBV27 to TRBJ1-1, with D tentatively TRBD1 (5 bases). Germline V CDR1 and CDR2: MNHEY, SMNVEV (reference sequence). The CDR3 totals 15 residues. V dropped 1 base and J dropped 1 base, with 10 bases sitting between them. The CDR3: CASSLLGGENTEAFF. In DNA form, the CDR3 reads TGTGCCAGCAGTTTATTGGGGGGGGAGAACACTGAAGCTTTCTTT.

This clone occurred once. The chain combines TRBV5-1 with TRBJ2-7; 9 bases are a match to TRBD1. In germline, CDR1 is SGHRS, CDR2 YFSETQ. V lost 1 base, J lost 5 bases, and 7 bases stayed unmatched. The CDR3 is made up of 15 amino acids. The CDR3 sequence is CASSLMGQGNNEQYF. Here the CDR3 DNA reads TGCGCCAGCAGCTTGATGGGACAGGGTAACAACGAGCAGTACTTC.

V and J are TRBV19 and TRBJ2-7; unclear D gene. CDR1 is LNHDA and CDR2 is SQIVND in the germline V gene (reference sequence). The CDR3 contains 14 residues. The ends were cut back, 2 bases at V and 2 bases at J, with 10 bases in the middle. As DNA, the CDR3 is TGTGCCAGTAGTATACAACAGAGTACCTACGAGCAGTACTTC. Translated: CASSIQQSTYEQYF.

This rearrangement joins TRBV10-1 to TRBJ2-1; D is perhaps TRBD2 (7 bases). The V end was cut by 3 bases, the J end by 9 bases, with 21 bases between. CDR1 and CDR2 (germline): WNHNN, SYGVQD (reference sequence). CDR3 size: 16 residues. The CDR3 sequence: CASSDTGTISRREQFF. As DNA, the CDR3 is TGCGCCAGCAGTGACACAGGGACTATCTCACGACGTGAGCAGTTCTTC.